This entry lists 30 T cell receptor beta chains sequenced from one sample in a study of T cells after yellow fever vaccination. TCRdb reanalysed the 5' RACE reads using MiXCR and keeps one entry per CDR3 protein. The data show approximately 550,000 distinct CDR3 sequences, roughly 13% seen once. This sample comprised PBMCs, obtained on the day of the yellow fever booster vaccination. Receptors were obtained from a young man who received the YFV17D yellow fever vaccine.

This clonotype was counted only a few times. V gene TRBV5-1 combines with J gene TRBJ2-7; D call uncertain. This CDR3 contains 15 residues. Trimming left V 0 bases short and J 1 base short, with 11 bases between. Germline CDR1 and CDR2: SGHRS and YFSETQ. The CDR3 loop is CASSLDVVQSYEQYF. The CDR3 region has the DNA TGCGCCAGCAGCTTGGATGTAGTCCAGTCCTACGAGCAGTACTTC.

This clonotype was picked up a small number of times. This chain joins TRBV10-3 and TRBJ1-5; D ambiguous. The ends were cut back, 5 bases at V and 3 bases at J, with 11 bases in the middle. CDR1 is ENHRY, CDR2 SYGVKD, per germline. This CDR3 spans 14 amino acids. The CDR3: CAISREGFNQPQHF. The CDR3 coding sequence is TGTGCCATCAGTCGGGAGGGTTTCAATCAGCCCCAGCATTTT.

The CDR3 loop is CASSRRGQGYTEAFF. The DNA for the CDR3 is TGTGCCAGCAGCCGCCGGGGACAGGGGTACACTGAAGCTTTCTTT. This chain connects TRBV28 to TRBJ1-1; 10 bases are shared with TRBD1. Germline lookup yields CDR1 MDHEN and CDR2 SYDVKM. The junction had 7 bases not matched to a gene; V was cut back by 6 bases and J by 3 bases. CDR3 length: 15 amino acids.

This chain uses TRBV9 with TRBJ2-2; TRBD1 matches at 7 bases. Germline V gives CDR1 SGDLS, CDR2 YYNGEE. The CDR3 contains 16 residues. Trimming removed 4 bases from V and 5 bases from J; junction bases left unmatched: 11. This CDR3 reads CASSTTGTEGTGELFF. The CDR3 region has the DNA TGTGCCAGCAGCACCACCGGGACAGAGGGGACCGGGGAGCTGTTTTTT.

This clonotype occurred many times. The chain links TRBV20-1 to TRBJ1-1, with D hard to call. Trimming stripped 7 bases from V and 4 bases from J, with 10 bases between. This CDR3 comprises 11 residues. Germline V gene data show CDR1 as DFQATT and CDR2 as SNEGSKA (reference sequence). CDR3 amino acids: CSVSRGTEAFF. CDR3 nucleotides: TGCAGTGTGTCTCGGGGCACTGAAGCTTTCTTT.

This chain connects TRBV5-6 to TRBJ2-5, with TRBD2 matching over 14 bases. This CDR3 has 16 amino acids. Looked up from germline, CDR1 is SGHDT and CDR2 is YYEEEE. Trimming cost V 2 bases and J 4 bases; bases outside gene matches: 4. The CDR3 DNA is TGTGCCAGCAGCTTAACCGGGACTAGCGGGAGAGAGACCCAGTACTTC. It encodes CASSLTGTSGRETQYF. Complete variable domain (other parts from reference TRBV5-6 and TRBJ2-5): DAGVTQSPTHLIKTRGQQVTLRCSPKSGHDTVSWYQQALGQGPQFIFQYYEEEERQRGNFPDRFSGHQFPNYSSELNVNALLLGDSALYLCASSLTGTSGRETQYFGPGTRLLVL.

The chain joins TRBV7-2 to TRBJ2-6; D gene unclear. The CDR3 sequence is 19 residues long. Germline V gene lookup returns CDR1 SGHTA and CDR2 FQGNSA. The V end was cut by 0 bases, the J end by 0 bases, with 15 bases between. The CDR3: CASSLARRGKSSGANVLTF. In DNA form, the CDR3 reads TGTGCCAGCAGCTTAGCGCGTCGCGGAAAGAGCTCTGGGGCCAACGTCCTGACTTTC.

The table lists this clonotype with a few counts. The chain uses TRBV28 and TRBJ2-1, with 9 bases lining up with TRBD2. CDR3 length: 13 amino acids. V gave up 10 bases and J gave up 9 bases; unmatched junction bases: 10. Germline V gene sequence: CDR1 MDHEN, CDR2 SYDVKM. CDR3 amino acids: CAIRTSVSVEQFF. Here the CDR3 DNA reads TGTGCCATAAGGACTAGCGTGTCTGTTGAGCAGTTCTTC.

This chain uses TRBV5-5 with TRBJ2-3; 8 bases fit TRBD1. J gave up 3 bases and V 6 bases, and 18 bases lay outside the gene matches. Germline V gene sequence: CDR1 SGHKS, CDR2 YYEKEE (reference sequence). The CDR3 spans 18 residues. The CDR3: CASTLGRTGTLRTDTQYF. The CDR3 coding sequence is TGTGCCAGCACCTTAGGTAGGACAGGGACCCTCCGGACAGATACGCAGTATTTT.

J is TRBJ2-7 and V is TRBV14, with D unresolved. Germline lookup yields CDR1 SGHDN and CDR2 FVKESK. The CDR3 totals 14 residues. V lost 0 bases to trimming and J lost 2 bases, with 8 bases between them. In DNA form, the CDR3 reads TGTGCCAGCAGCCAAGACGACATGACCTACGAGCAGTACTTC. This codes for CASSQDDMTYEQYF. Variable domain in full (rest from reference TRBV14 and TRBJ2-7): EAGVTQFPSHSVIEKGQTVTLRCDPISGHDNLYWYRRVMGKEIKFLLHFVKESKQDESGMPNNRFLAERTGGTYSTLKVQPAELEDSGVYFCASSQDDMTYEQYFGPGTRLTVT.

The chain links TRBV11-3 to TRBJ2-7, with D hard to call. The ends were cut back, 5 bases at V and 3 bases at J, with 14 bases in the middle. Germline loops: CDR1 SGHNT, CDR2 YENEEA. The CDR3 loop spans 14 amino acids. The CDR3 spells CASSEGDGHYEQYF. The CDR3 DNA sequence: TGTGCCAGCAGCGAAGGCGACGGGCACTACGAGCAGTACTTC.

This clonotype has more than one count but fewer than ten. This sequence joins TRBV11-2 and TRBJ2-7; 13 nucleotides align to TRBD2. J was trimmed by 5 bases and V by 5 bases; bases with no gene match: 3. This CDR3 comprises 14 residues. The germline gives CDR1 SGHAT, CDR2 FQNNGV. Here the CDR3 DNA reads TGTGCCAGCAGCCGGACTAGCGGGAGCCACGAGCAGTACTTC. It yields the protein CASSRTSGSHEQYF.

The V and J genes are TRBV6-2 or TRBV6-3 and TRBJ1-2; D ambiguous. Trimming left V 8 bases short and J 7 bases short, with 14 bases between. CDR1 is MNHEY and CDR2 is SVGEGT in the germline V gene. The CDR3 has 12 amino acids. CDR3 protein: CASQRAGLGYTF. DNA for the CDR3: TGTGCCAGCCAAAGGGCCGGACTTGGCTACACCTTC.

The chain carries TRBV18 and TRBJ2-5, with a weak D call TRBD2 (6 bases). Germline V lookup: CDR1 KGHSH, CDR2 LQKENI. The CDR3 runs to 15 residues. V was cut by 2 bases and J by 1 base, with 11 bases left in between. CDR3: CASSPISGPQETQYF. Written as DNA, the CDR3 is TGTGCCAGCTCACCAATTAGCGGTCCCCAAGAGACCCAGTACTTC.

The chain recombines TRBV7-2 with TRBJ2-4; TRBD1 agrees at 8 bases. CDR1 is SGHTA, CDR2 FQGNSA, per germline. The CDR3 contains 15 residues. Trimming cost V 1 base and J 5 bases; bases outside gene matches: 4. Here the CDR3 reads CASSLVGQGQNIQYF. The DNA for the CDR3 is TGTGCCAGCAGCTTAGTCGGACAGGGCCAAAACATTCAGTACTTC.

This clonotype has just a few counts. The chain employs TRBV15 and TRBJ2-1; 12 positions match TRBD2. This CDR3 spans 17 amino acids. Per germline, CDR1 LNHNV and CDR2 YYDKDF (reference sequence). With V trimmed by 4 bases and J by 8 bases, 12 bases remained unmatched. DNA of the CDR3: TGTGCCACCAGCACTCTACTCGGGACTAGCGGGTTGGATGAGCAGTTCTTC. This sequence encodes CATSTLLGTSGLDEQFF. The variable domain in full, completed from reference TRBV15 and TRBJ2-1, reads DAMVIQNPRYQVTQFGKPVTLSCSQTLNHNVMYWYQQKSSQAPKLLFHYYDKDFNNEADTPDNFQSRRPNTSFCFLDIRSPGLGDTAMYLCATSTLLGTSGLDEQFFGPGTRLTVL.

In this sample, this clonotype turned up a few times. This chain connects TRBV12-3 or TRBV12-4 to TRBJ1-2; D might be TRBD1 (5 bases). Trimming removed 4 bases from V and 8 bases from J, with 17 bases in between. This CDR3 has 14 amino acids. The CDR3: CASSWAGKGGGYTF. The DNA for the CDR3 is TGTGCCAGCAGTTGGGCAGGGAAAGGCGGAGGCTACACCTTC.

This chain uses TRBV7-2 with TRBJ1-4, with 10 nucleotides matching TRBD1. With 10 bases clipped from V and 5 bases from J, the junction kept 4 bases outside the gene matches. This CDR3 contains 13 residues. Germline loops: CDR1 SGHTA, CDR2 FQGNSA. The CDR3 here is CATPGQGNEKLFF. The CDR3, as DNA: TGTGCCACTCCGGGACAGGGGAATGAAAAACTGTTTTTT.

This clonotype was seen more than once but under ten times. V usage is TRBV5-1 and J usage is TRBJ2-7; weak D call: TRBD2 (6 bases). From germline, CDR1 is SGHRS and CDR2 YFSETQ. This CDR3 has 13 amino acids. V lost 4 bases and J lost 3, with 11 bases in between. CDR3 bases: TGCGCCAGCAGCATAGGGACTTTCTACGAGCAGTACTTC. The encoded protein is CASSIGTFYEQYF.

This clonotype was observed at least ten times. This chain links TRBV27 with TRBJ2-7; D is possibly TRBD1 (6 bases). CDR1 and CDR2 from the germline V gene are MNHEY and SMNVEV (reference sequence). The CDR3 is 13 amino acids. V was clipped by 1 base and J by 3 bases, with 7 bases between them. The CDR3 region is CASSLYRDYEQYF. The CDR3, as DNA: TGTGCCAGCAGTTTATACAGGGACTACGAGCAGTACTTC.

Regarding this clonotype: Mismatch with germline at one junction end may stem from a read error. The chain carries TRBV20-1 and TRBJ2-3; D is undetermined. Germline CDR1 reads DFQATT; CDR2 reads SNEGSKA (reference sequence). The CDR3 contains 13 residues. CDR3 sequence: CSAREARTDTQYF. CDR3 DNA sequence: TGCAGTGCCAGAGAGGCCCGCACAGATACGCAGTATTTT.

J is TRBJ2-7 and V is TRBV20-1; either TRBD1 or TRBD2 may fit D (6 bases each). The V and J ends lost 6 bases and 2 bases respectively, with 26 bases between them. The CDR3 is made up of 17 amino acids. Germline values: CDR1 DFQATT, CDR2 SNEGSKA (reference sequence). The CDR3 here is CSASRGGGGVVAYEQYF. The CDR3 region has the DNA TGCAGTGCGTCCAGGGGAGGCGGAGGTGTTGTAGCCTACGAGCAGTACTTC.

This clonotype was observed a handful of times. This rearrangement joins TRBV20-1 to TRBJ2-7; 7 positions match TRBD1. Trimming removed 6 bases from V and 0 bases from J; junction bases left unmatched: 5. Germline CDR1 reads DFQATT; CDR2 reads SNEGSKA (reference sequence). CDR3 length equals 13 residues. The CDR3 DNA sequence: TGCAGTGCAACAGGGGTCACCTCCTACGAGCAGTACTTC. Translation: CSATGVTSYEQYF.

Only a few counts were recorded for this clonotype. The V gene is TRBV20-1, the J gene TRBJ2-1, with TRBD2 identical over 7 bases. Losses at the gene ends were 6 bases for V and 0 bases for J; bases not matched to a gene: 8. The CDR3 covers 15 residues. Germline-derived CDR1 and CDR2 are DFQATT and SNEGSKA (reference sequence). The DNA for the CDR3 is TGCAGTGCAAAACCGCTAGCGGACTCCTACAATGAGCAGTTCTTC. Residues: CSAKPLADSYNEQFF.

This clonotype came up a few times. One end of the junction varies from germline; a read error may be responsible. The V gene is TRBV7-7, the J gene TRBJ1-1; D may be TRBD1 (6 bases). Germline values: CDR1 SSHAT, CDR2 FNYEAQ (reference sequence). CDR3 length equals 16 residues. The CDR3 reads CASSPARGQLNTEAFF. The CDR3 nucleotides are TGTGCTAGCAGCCCAGCCCGAGGACAGCTGAACACTGAAGCTTTCTTT.

This clonotype was seen more than once but under ten times. The CDR3 DNA reads TGTGCCAGCAGTGGCTGGAATGAGCAGTTCTTC. This codes for CASSGWNEQFF. The chain joins TRBV25-1 to TRBJ2-1, with D hard to call. Trimming took 4 bases from V and 7 from J, leaving 5 bases between them. The CDR3 length is 11 residues. CDR1 and CDR2 from the germline V gene are MGHDK and SYGVNS.

This clonotype occurred a few times. The J gene is TRBJ1-1, the V gene TRBV6-2 or TRBV6-3; a possible D gene is TRBD1 (6 bases). With 2 bases removed from V and 5 bases from J, the gap between germline ends came to 15 bases. Per germline, CDR1 MNHEY and CDR2 SVGEGT. The CDR3 loop spans 15 amino acids. CDR3 coding DNA: TGTGCCAGCAGTTACGGCGTTCTCCAGGGGACTGAAGCTTTCTTT. It codes for CASSYGVLQGTEAFF.

The chain carries TRBV29-1 and TRBJ2-3; TRBD2 aligns across 9 bases. Germline loops: CDR1 SQVTM, CDR2 ANQGSEA. There are 12 residues in the CDR3. The CDR3 loop is CTGLASTDTQYF. The CDR3 DNA reads TGCACCGGACTAGCGTCTACAGATACGCAGTATTTT.

This clonotype was detected only a few times. The CDR3: CSAVGLPKEQFF. The CDR3 DNA sequence: TGCAGTGCCGTGGGACTCCCGAAGGAGCAGTTCTTC. The chain carries TRBV20-1 and TRBJ2-1; D might be TRBD2 (6 bases). The V gene's germline CDR1 is DFQATT and CDR2 SNEGSKA (reference sequence). This CDR3 is built from 12 residues. Deletions cut 6 bases from V and 10 bases from J, with 16 bases between.

The J gene is TRBJ2-1, the V gene TRBV20-1, with 8 bases matching TRBD2. The CDR3 has 15 residues. With V trimmed by 3 bases and J by 6 bases, 10 bases remained unmatched. Germline CDR1 reads DFQATT; CDR2 reads SNEGSKA (reference sequence). CDR3 DNA: TGCAGTGCTAGTTTATCCGGGAGGGTTATCAATGAGCAGTTCTTC. Translated, it gives CSASLSGRVINEQFF.